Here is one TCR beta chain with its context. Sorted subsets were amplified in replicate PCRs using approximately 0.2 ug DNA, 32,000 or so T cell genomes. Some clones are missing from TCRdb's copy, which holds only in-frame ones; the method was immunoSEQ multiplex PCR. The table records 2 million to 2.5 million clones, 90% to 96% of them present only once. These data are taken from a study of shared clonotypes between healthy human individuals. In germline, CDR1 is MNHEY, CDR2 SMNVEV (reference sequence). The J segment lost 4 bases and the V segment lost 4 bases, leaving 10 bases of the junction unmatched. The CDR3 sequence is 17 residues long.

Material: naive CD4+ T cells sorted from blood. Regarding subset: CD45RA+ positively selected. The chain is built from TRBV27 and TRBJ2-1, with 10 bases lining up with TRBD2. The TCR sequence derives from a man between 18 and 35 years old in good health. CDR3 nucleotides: TGTGCCAGCAGTTACCTGGTGACTAGCGGGTATTACAATGAGCAGTTCTTC. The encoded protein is CASSYLVTSGYYNEQFF.